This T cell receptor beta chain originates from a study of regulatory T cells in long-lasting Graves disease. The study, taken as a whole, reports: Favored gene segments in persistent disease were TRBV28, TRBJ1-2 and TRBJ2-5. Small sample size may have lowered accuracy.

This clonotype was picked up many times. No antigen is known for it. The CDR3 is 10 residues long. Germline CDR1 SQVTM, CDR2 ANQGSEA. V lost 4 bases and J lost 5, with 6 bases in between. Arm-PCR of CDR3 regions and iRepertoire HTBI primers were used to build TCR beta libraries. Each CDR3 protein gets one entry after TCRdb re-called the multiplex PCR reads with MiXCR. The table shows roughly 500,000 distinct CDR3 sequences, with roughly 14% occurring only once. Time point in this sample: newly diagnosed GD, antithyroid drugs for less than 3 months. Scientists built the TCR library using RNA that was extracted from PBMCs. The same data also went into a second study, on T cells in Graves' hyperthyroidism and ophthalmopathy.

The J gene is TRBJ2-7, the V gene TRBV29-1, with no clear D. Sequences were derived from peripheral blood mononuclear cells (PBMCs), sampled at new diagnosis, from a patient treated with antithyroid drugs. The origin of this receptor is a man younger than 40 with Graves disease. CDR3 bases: TGCAGCGTTGGGCATGACGAGCAGTACTTC. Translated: CSVGHDEQYF.